The rows below give T cell receptor beta chains drawn from one sample of a study of monozygotic twins with inflammatory bowel disease. Reprocessing the 5' RACE reads, TCRdb reports a single entry for every CDR3 protein and omits DNA. The sample includes about 210,000 distinct CDR3 sequences. The sample consisted of blood. These receptors were taken from a human donor with ulcerative colitis or Crohn's disease, or a healthy co-twin of an affected twin (not recorded which). Both conserved end residues are part of each CDR3.

j_call | cdr3_length | v_call | cdr3_aa
TRBJ2-1 | 14 | TRBV12-3/TRBV12-4 | CASSSGQFDNEQFF
TRBJ2-2 | 13 | TRBV7-9 | CASSSHKAGELFF
TRBJ1-2 | 13 | TRBV5-5 | CASSLDDRLLYTF
TRBJ1-1 | 13 | TRBV27 | CASSTRAPTEAFF
TRBJ2-7 | 16 | TRBV4-1 | CASSQEQTDSSYEQYF
TRBJ2-2 | 14 | TRBV18 | CASSPPIRTGELFF
TRBJ1-2 | 15 | TRBV10-2 | CASSEGSTDRRGYTF
TRBJ1-2 | 16 | TRBV15 | CATSREEAAANYGYTF
TRBJ2-5 | 11 | TRBV20-1 | CSAQMEETQYF
TRBJ2-3 | 13 | TRBV20-1 | CSARWRSTDTQYF
TRBJ1-2 | 13 | TRBV7-9 | CASSSQAWYGYTF
TRBJ1-1 | 14 | TRBV6-6 | CASSYLAFNTEAFF
TRBJ2-1 | 15 | TRBV5-1 | CASSLATGVWAEQFF
TRBJ1-2 | 13 | TRBV7-9 | CASSTPEDNGYTF
TRBJ1-2 | 11 | TRBV29-1 | CSVRDGGGYTF
TRBJ1-5 | 15 | TRBV5-1 | CASSPGTIGNQPQHF
TRBJ2-3 | 15 | TRBV4-1 | CASSQTRRPTDTQYF
TRBJ1-1 | 15 | TRBV20-1 | CSTKGFASASTEAFF
TRBJ2-1 | 14 | TRBV5-1 | CASSETIARNEQFF
TRBJ1-6 | 15 | TRBV12-3/TRBV12-4 | CASSPGTGYNSPLHF
TRBJ1-6 | 14 | TRBV7-6 | CASSVGNLDSPLHF
TRBJ1-1 | 15 | TRBV14 | CASSQYGGGYTEAFF
TRBJ1-1 | 13 | TRBV24-1 | CATSDPPGTEAFF
TRBJ1-6 | 15 | TRBV16 | CASSQSRQIGSPLHF
TRBJ2-3 | 14 | TRBV6-1 | CASSAYQGVNTQYF